Below, 8 T cell receptor beta chains from the same sample are listed, as sequenced in a study of metastatic and nonmetastatic thyroid tumors (dated by TCRdb to the early 2020s). Before undergoing thyroid surgery, none of the patients had been given any kind of treatment. Preparation of the library involved PCR. Sequencing used an Illumina HiSeq 4000. TCRdb cleaned the public reads at Q25 with fastp, built clones with MiXCR and kept in-frame beta chains. Across this sample there are some 35,000 clones, with 25% to 30% seen only once. The top ten constitute around 7.6% of the sample. The sequenced material came from blood. These receptors all stem from a female donor with papillary thyroid cancer or a benign thyroid nodule (not recorded which). Some clones in this sample may be carry-over from other donors' samples.

The gene calls are TRBV28 and TRBJ1-2, with D unclear. Trimming pared 6 bases from V and 8 bases from J, leaving 7 bases between. There are 10 residues in the CDR3. Germline V gene lookup returns CDR1 MDHEN and CDR2 SYDVKM. CDR3 region: CASSCFGYTF. The CDR3 nucleotides are TGTGCCAGCAGCTGCTTCGGCTACACCTTC.

Concerning this clone itself: One end of the junction does not line up with germline, which may come from a read error. J is TRBJ2-6 and V is TRBV7-8; TRBD1 might be the D (5 bases). The germline V gene encodes CDR1 SGHVS and CDR2 FQNEAQ. The length of the CDR3 is 14 residues. The CDR3 DNA sequence: TGTGCCAGCAGCCACCTCTCTGGGGCCAAGGTCCTGACTTTC. This translates into CASSHLSGAKVLTF.

This chain links TRBV6-1 with TRBJ2-3; 11 positions agree with TRBD2. Germline values: CDR1 MNHNS, CDR2 SASEGT. CDR3 length: 15 amino acids. V gave up 6 bases and J gave up 2 bases; unmatched junction bases: 4. The CDR3 nucleotides read TGTGCCAGCAGGCGACTAGCGGGACACACAGATACGCAGTATTTT. This encodes CASRRLAGHTDTQYF.

CDR3 nucleotides: TGTGCCAGCAGCTTAGCGCTCCCCCCAGCGGGAGGGGACAATGAGCAGTTCTTC. This translates into CASSLALPPAGGDNEQFF. This sequence joins TRBV7-2 and TRBJ2-1; TRBD2 matches at 10 bases. Trimming took 0 bases from V and 5 from J; bases not matched to a gene: 10. CDR3 length: 18 amino acids. CDR1 is SGHTA, CDR2 FQGNSA, per germline.

This clone is medium-sized. The CDR3 loop reads CASSISGGYTF. CDR3 DNA: TGTGCCAGCAGTATATCGGGAGGCTACACCTTC. The chain recombines TRBV12-3 or TRBV12-4 with TRBJ1-2, with D uncertain. The CDR3 is made up of 11 amino acids. Trimming pared 5 bases from V and 8 bases from J, leaving 9 bases between.

As for this clone: The CDR3 does not end in the conserved phenylalanine or tryptophan, so this is likely a read error. The chain employs TRBV5-1 and TRBJ1-1; D may be TRBD1 (6 bases). CDR1 is SGHRS and CDR2 is YFSETQ in the germline V gene. The CDR3 loop spans 13 amino acids. V lost 0 bases to trimming and J lost 5 bases, with 8 bases between them. Written as DNA, the CDR3 is TGCGCCAGCAGCTTGGGAGGGGGTACTGAAGCTTTCCCC. This codes for CASSLGGGTEAFP.

With regard to this clone: One end of the junction fails to match germline, which may point to a read error. The CDR3 protein is CASSSDSQPQHF. As DNA, the CDR3 is TGCGCCAGCAGCTCGGATTCTCAGCCCCAGCATTTT. This sequence joins TRBV5-4 and TRBJ1-5; D call uncertain. This CDR3 contains 12 residues. Looked up from germline, CDR1 is SGHNT and CDR2 is YYREEE (reference sequence). The complete variable domain, with remaining parts taken from reference TRBV5-4 and TRBJ1-5, reads ETGVTQSPTHLIKTRGQQVTLRCSSQSGHNTVSWYQQALGQGPQFIFQYYREEENGRGNFPPRFSGLQFPNYSSELNVNALELDDSALYLCASSSDSQPQHFGDGTRLSIL.

The J gene is TRBJ1-4, the V gene TRBV30; 7 bases align to TRBD1. This CDR3 comprises 14 residues. Germline V lookup: CDR1 GTSNPN, CDR2 SVGIG (reference sequence). Unmatched junction bases numbered 13, after V lost 5 bases and J lost 10 bases. The CDR3 reads CAWDTGTAHGKLFF. CDR3 nucleotides: TGTGCCTGGGACACCGGGACAGCGCATGGAAAACTGTTTTTT.